The entry that follows covers one TCR beta chain sequence. The antigen remains unidentified. This sample stems from a study of cytomegalovirus exposure and HLA in healthy donors. Study results and caveats: A missense variant in DCLRE1C was later tied to TCR beta V- and J-gene trimming.

Germline lookup yields CDR1 SGHTA and CDR2 FQGNSA. CDR3 length: 16 residues. V shed 3 bases, J shed 4 bases, and the junction held 7 bases outside the gene matches. Vbeta (60) and Jbeta (13) primers were used in the PCR. Assay: immunoSEQ multiplex PCR; the TCRdb copy retains only in-frame clones and omits some. The sample contains approximately 100,000 clones, 76% of which appear only once. The specimen was PBMCs. This TCR derives from a woman in her 40s in good health and CMV-seropositive. The V gene is TRBV7-2, the J gene TRBJ2-1; 9 bases fit TRBD1. The CDR3 nucleotides are TGTGCCAGCAGCTTCGTTGGGGGACAGGGATACAATGAGCAGTTCTTC. Its translation is CASSFVGGQGYNEQFF.